The 2 T cell receptor beta chains in this list originate from one sample, sequenced in a study of Graves' ophthalmopathy and Graves' hyperthyroidism. RNA transcripts were the source from which TCR beta CDR3 regions were amplified. HTBI-primed RT-PCR formed the first round, and a multiplex PCR formed the second. One entry per CDR3 protein results from TCRdb running MiXCR on the multiplex PCR reads. The sample consists of over 650,000 distinct CDR3 sequences, approximately 39% of them appearing once. Material: peripheral blood. The origin of the receptors is an adult man with Graves' ophthalmopathy.

This clonotype was counted many times. The CDR3 DNA follows: TGTGCCATCAAGAAGGCTATCTCTGGAAACACCATATATTTT. Amino acid sequence: CAIKKAISGNTIYF. This sequence joins TRBV10-3 and TRBJ1-3, with D uncertain. Per the germline V gene, CDR1 is ENHRY and CDR2 is SYGVKD. This CDR3 contains 14 residues. Between the trimmed V and J ends, which lost 7 bases and 0 bases, there was a span of 10 bases.

At least ten counts were recorded for this clonotype. The chain is built from TRBV13 and TRBJ1-1; no clear D gene. V dropped 7 bases and J dropped 3 bases, with 9 bases sitting between them. Germline V gene data show CDR1 as PRHDT and CDR2 as FYEKMQ (reference sequence). This CDR3 contains 12 residues. CDR3 in amino acids: CASTSQDTEAFF. Here the CDR3 DNA reads TGTGCCAGCACGAGTCAGGACACTGAAGCTTTCTTT.